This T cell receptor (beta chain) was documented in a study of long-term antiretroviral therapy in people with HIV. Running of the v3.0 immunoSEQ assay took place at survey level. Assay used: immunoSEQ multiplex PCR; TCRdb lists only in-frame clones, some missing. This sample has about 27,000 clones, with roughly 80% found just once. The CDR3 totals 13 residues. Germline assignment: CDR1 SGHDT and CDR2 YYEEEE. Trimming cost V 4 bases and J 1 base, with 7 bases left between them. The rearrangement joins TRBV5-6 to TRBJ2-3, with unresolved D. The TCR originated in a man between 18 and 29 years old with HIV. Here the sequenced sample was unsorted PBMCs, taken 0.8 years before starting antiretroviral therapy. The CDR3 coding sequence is TGTGCCAGCAGCGATACAGGCACAGATACGCAGTATTTT. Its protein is CASSDTGTDTQYF.